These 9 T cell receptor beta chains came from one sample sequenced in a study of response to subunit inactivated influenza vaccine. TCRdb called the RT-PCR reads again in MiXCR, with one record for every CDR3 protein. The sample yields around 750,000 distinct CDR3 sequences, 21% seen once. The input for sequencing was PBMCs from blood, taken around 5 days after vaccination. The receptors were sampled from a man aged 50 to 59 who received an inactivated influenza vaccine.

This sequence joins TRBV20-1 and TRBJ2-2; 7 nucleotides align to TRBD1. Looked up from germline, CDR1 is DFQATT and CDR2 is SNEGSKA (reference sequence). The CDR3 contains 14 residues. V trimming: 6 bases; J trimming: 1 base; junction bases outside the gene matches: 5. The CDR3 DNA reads TGCAGTGCCACAGGGGATTTGAACACCGGGGAGCTGTTTTTT. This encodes CSATGDLNTGELFF.

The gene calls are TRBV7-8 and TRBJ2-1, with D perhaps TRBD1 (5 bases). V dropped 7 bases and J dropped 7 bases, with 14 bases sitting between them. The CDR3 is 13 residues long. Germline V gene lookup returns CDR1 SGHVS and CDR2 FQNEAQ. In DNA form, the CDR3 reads TGTGCCAGCACCCGCCGGACATATAATGAGCAGTTCTTC. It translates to CASTRRTYNEQFF.

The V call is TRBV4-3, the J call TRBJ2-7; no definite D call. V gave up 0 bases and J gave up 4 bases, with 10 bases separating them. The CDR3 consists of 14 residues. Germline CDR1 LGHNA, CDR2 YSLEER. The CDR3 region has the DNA TGCGCCAGCAGCCAAGATAGCAGAGATTACGAGCAGTACTTC. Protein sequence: CASSQDSRDYEQYF.

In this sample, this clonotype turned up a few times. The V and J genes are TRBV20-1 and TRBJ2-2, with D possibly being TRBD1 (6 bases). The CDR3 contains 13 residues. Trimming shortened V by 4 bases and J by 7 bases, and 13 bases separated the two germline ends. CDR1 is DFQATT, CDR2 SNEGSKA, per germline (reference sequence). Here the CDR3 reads CSATQGSVGELFF. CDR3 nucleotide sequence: TGCAGTGCTACCCAGGGGTCGGTCGGGGAGCTGTTTTTT.

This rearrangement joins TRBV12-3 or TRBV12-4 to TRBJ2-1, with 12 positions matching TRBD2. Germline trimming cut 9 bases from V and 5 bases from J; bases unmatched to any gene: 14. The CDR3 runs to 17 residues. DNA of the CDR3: TGTGCCAGTACCGGGACTAGCGGGTCCCTGGGAGACAATGAGCAGTTCTTC. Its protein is CASTGTSGSLGDNEQFF.

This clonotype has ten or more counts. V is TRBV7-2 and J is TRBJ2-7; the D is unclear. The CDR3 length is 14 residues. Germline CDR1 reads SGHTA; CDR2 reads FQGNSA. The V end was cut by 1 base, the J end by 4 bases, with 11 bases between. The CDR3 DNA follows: TGTGCCAGCAGCTTAGAGGGCGACGCTTACGAGCAGTACTTC. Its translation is CASSLEGDAYEQYF.

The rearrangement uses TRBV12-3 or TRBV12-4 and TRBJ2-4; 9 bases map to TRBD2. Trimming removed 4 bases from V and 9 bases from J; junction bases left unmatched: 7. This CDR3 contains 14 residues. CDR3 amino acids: CASSWGRGGGIQYF. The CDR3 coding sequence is TGTGCCAGCAGTTGGGGGCGGGGGGGCGGCATTCAGTACTTC.

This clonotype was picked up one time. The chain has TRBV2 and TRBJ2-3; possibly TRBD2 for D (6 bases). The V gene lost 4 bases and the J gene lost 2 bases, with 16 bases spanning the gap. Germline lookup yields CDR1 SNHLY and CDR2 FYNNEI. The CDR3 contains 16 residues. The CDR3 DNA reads TGTGCCAGCAGTGGGGTCCGGGAGACTACCACAGATACGCAGTATTTT. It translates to CASSGVRETTTDTQYF.

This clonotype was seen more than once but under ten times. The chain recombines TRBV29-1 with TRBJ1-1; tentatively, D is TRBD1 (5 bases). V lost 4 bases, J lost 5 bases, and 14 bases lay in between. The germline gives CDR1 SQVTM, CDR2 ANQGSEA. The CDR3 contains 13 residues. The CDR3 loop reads CSVALGPGTEAFF. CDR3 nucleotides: TGCAGCGTTGCTCTCGGCCCAGGGACTGAAGCTTTCTTT.